These T cell receptor beta chains were read from a single sample in a study of identical twins. MiXCR, run by TCRdb on the 5' RACE reads, gives a single entry per CDR3 protein. Among about 520,000 distinct CDR3 sequences listed, less than 25% were seen once. The data also belong to a second study, concerning T cells expressing NK-cell markers.

Input material: CD4+ T cells sorted from blood. The source of these receptors is a woman aged 18-35 years in good health. Each CDR3 is given with its conserved first and last residue. D genes are given only for firm matches. Some rows have no size entry. The others give once, few or many, or a class for an expanded clone.

>.|TRBV7-2|TRBJ2-1|TRBD2
TGTGCCAGCAGCACACTAGCGGGGGGTGGCGAGCAGTTCTTC
CASSTLAGGGEQFF
>.|TRBV5-1|TRBJ2-7|.
TGCGCCAGCAGCTTGGAGCAGGGTACCTACGAGCAGTACTTC
CASSLEQGTYEQYF
>few|TRBV5-5|TRBJ1-6|.
TGTGCCAGCAGCTTGTTTCCGGCAGGCAATTCACCCCTCCACTTT
CASSLFPAGNSPLHF
>few|TRBV10-1|TRBJ2-1|TRBD2
TGCGCCAGCAGTCCGGGACTAGCGGGAGTTCCGTTCTTC
CASSPGLAGVPFF
>few|TRBV3-1|TRBJ2-7|TRBD2
TGTGCCAGCAGCTTACTAGCGGGAGTGGCCTACGAGCAGTACTTC
CASSLLAGVAYEQYF
>.|TRBV20-1|TRBJ2-2|.
TGCAGTGCTTCTAGTCGGGGCTCGGGGGAGCTGTTTTTT
CSASSRGSGELFF
>.|TRBV3-1|TRBJ2-1|.
TGTGCCAGCAGCTCAACCTGGACTGGGTCTGAGCAGTTCTTC
CASSSTWTGSEQFF
>.|TRBV11-1|TRBJ2-1|.
TGTGCCAGCAGCTTAGGGTTGGGGCTAGCCCGACCCCTTTCGGGAGAGCAGTTCTTC
CASSLGLGLARPLSGEQFF
>few|TRBV15|TRBJ2-7|.
TGTGCCACCAGCAGAGAGGTTGACCGGGAGCAGTACTTC
CATSREVDREQYF
>many|TRBV20-1|TRBJ2-5|TRBD1
TGCAGTGCTATCCGGGGACAGGGGGAGACCCAGTACTTC
CSAIRGQGETQYF
>many|TRBV29-1|TRBJ1-4|.
TGCAGCGTTGAAGGTAGATACGGAGGTGGTGAAAAACTGTTTTTT
CSVEGRYGGGEKLFF
>.|TRBV10-3|TRBJ2-7|TRBD2
TGTGCCATCGACGCGGGAGGCCACGAGCAGTACTTC
CAIDAGGHEQYF
>.|TRBV11-1|TRBJ1-3|.
TGTGCCAGCAGCTCCGGGGGCCGGGACACGGACTCTGGAAACACCATATATTTT
CASSSGGRDTDSGNTIYF
>few|TRBV5-6|TRBJ2-1|.
TGTGCCAGCAGCTTGCTCCGGGTCGGTTACAATGAGCAGTTCTTC
CASSLLRVGYNEQFF
>few|TRBV20-1|TRBJ2-1|TRBD2
TGCAGTGCTAGAGACTGGACTAGCGGGATTAAGTCCTACAATGAGCAGTTCTTC
CSARDWTSGIKSYNEQFF
>.|TRBV7-9|TRBJ2-3|TRBD2
TGTGCCAGCAGCTACAACCTAGCGGGAGGGCCGGATTTT
CASSYNLAGGPDF
>.|TRBV7-9|TRBJ1-6|TRBD1
TGTGCCAGCTTAATACAGGGGAGTGGTTCACCCCTCCACTTT
CASLIQGSGSPLHF
>.|TRBV7-2|TRBJ2-1|.
TGTGCCAGCAGCCCCGGGACGAACTCCTACAATGAGCAGTTCTTC
CASSPGTNSYNEQFF
>few|TRBV29-1|TRBJ2-7|TRBD1
TGCAGCGTTGCCCCCGGGCAGGGGGATGAGCAGTACTTC
CSVAPGQGDEQYF
>few|TRBV12-3/TRBV12-4|TRBJ2-3|.
TGTGCCAGCACCCTTGGCGAAACTAGCACAGATACGCAGTATTTT
CASTLGETSTDTQYF
>few|TRBV29-1|TRBJ1-2|TRBD1
TGCAGCGCTAGGGACAGCTATAACTATGGCTACACCTTC
CSARDSYNYGYTF
>.|TRBV6-5|TRBJ2-7|TRBD1
TGTGCCAGCAGTTCTCCGGGACAGGGATTCCACGAGCAGTACTTC
CASSSPGQGFHEQYF
>once|TRBV10-3|TRBJ2-3|TRBD2
TGTGCCATCAGTGACTCCGGGACTAGCGGGAGGCGCCGCACAGATACGCAGTATTTT
CAISDSGTSGRRRTDTQYF
>.|TRBV20-1|TRBJ1-1|TRBD1
TGCAGTGCCCAAGGACGACAGGGCCAAACTGAAGCTTTCTTT
CSAQGRQGQTEAFF
>few|TRBV12-3/TRBV12-4|TRBJ2-1|TRBD2
TGTGCCAGCAGTACTCGACTGGGGGAGGGGTACAATGAGCAGTTCTTC
CASSTRLGEGYNEQFF
>many|TRBV12-3/TRBV12-4|TRBJ2-2|.
TGTGCCAGCACCCCCCATAGAAGGGGTAACATCGGGGAGCTGTTTTTT
CASTPHRRGNIGELFF
>few|TRBV7-9|TRBJ2-1|.
TGTGCCAGCAGCTTCCGGCCAACTTACAACCAGTTCTTC
CASSFRPTYNQFF
>few|TRBV5-1|TRBJ1-2|.
TGCGCCAGCAGCTTCGCAGGGGCTCAAGGCTACACCTTC
CASSFAGAQGYTF
>few|TRBV7-2|TRBJ2-1|.
TGTGCCAGCAGCAAAGGGGCGCTCAATGAGCAGTTCTTC
CASSKGALNEQFF
>few|TRBV20-1|TRBJ2-5|TRBD1
TGCAGTGCTAGCGGACAGGCACAAGAGACCCAGTACTTC
CSASGQAQETQYF
>many|TRBV9|TRBJ2-1|TRBD2
TGTGCCAGCAGCGTGGTATCGGGAGGACTCATGAGTCCCAATGAGCAGTTCTTC
CASSVVSGGLMSPNEQFF
>.|TRBV7-9|TRBJ2-7|.
TGTGCCAGCATCGGCCACGGGGGTAACGCCTACGAGCAGTACTTC
CASIGHGGNAYEQYF
>.|TRBV25-1|TRBJ2-3|.
TGTGCCAGCAGTGAATTGGGGGGGGGCATAGATACGCAGTATTTT
CASSELGGGIDTQYF
>.|TRBV6-5|TRBJ2-1|TRBD2
TGTGCCAGCGGTTCGAAGAGCGGGAGGGGTAAGAATGAGCAGTTCTTC
CASGSKSGRGKNEQFF
>many|TRBV20-1|TRBJ2-1|.
TGCAGTGCTTCCCCCAGGGTAGCGAGGAATGAGCAGTTCTTC
CSASPRVARNEQFF
>few|TRBV27|TRBJ2-5|.
TGTGCCAGCAGTTTCGCACGGATCCCTCAAGAGACCCAGTACTTC
CASSFARIPQETQYF
>few|TRBV20-1|TRBJ2-3|.
TGCAGTGCCAAGGGCCATCATGGGGGATTCACAGATACGCAGTATTTT
CSAKGHHGGFTDTQYF
>.|TRBV7-9|TRBJ2-1|TRBD1
TGTGCCAGCAGGCGCATTCGAGGGGGCTCAGGCAATGAGCAGTTCTTC
CASRRIRGGSGNEQFF
>.|TRBV10-2|TRBJ2-1|.
TGCGCCAGCCGCCGAGAAAGGCCTGCTGCGTACAATGAGCAGTTCTTC
CASRRERPAAYNEQFF